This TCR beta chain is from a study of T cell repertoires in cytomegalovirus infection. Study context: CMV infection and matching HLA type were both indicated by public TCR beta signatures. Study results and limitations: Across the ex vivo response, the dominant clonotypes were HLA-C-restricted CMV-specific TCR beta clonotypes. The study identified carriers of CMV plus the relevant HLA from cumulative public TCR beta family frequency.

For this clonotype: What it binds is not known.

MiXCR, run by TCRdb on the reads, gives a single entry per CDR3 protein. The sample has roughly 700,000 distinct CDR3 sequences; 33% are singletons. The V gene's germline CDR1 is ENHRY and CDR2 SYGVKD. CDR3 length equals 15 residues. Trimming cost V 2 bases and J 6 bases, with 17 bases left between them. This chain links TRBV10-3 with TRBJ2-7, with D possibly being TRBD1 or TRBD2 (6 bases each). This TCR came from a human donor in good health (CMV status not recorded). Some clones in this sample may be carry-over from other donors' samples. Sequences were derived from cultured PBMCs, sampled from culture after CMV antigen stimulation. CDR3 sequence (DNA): TGTGCCATCAGTGAGCAACCGGGGGCATTGGGCGAGCAGTACTTC. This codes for CAISEQPGALGEQYF.